This T cell receptor beta chain stems from a study of T cell responses to AZD1222 COVID-19 vaccine (dated by TCRdb to 2020 to 2022). The study in broad terms: TCR sequencing covered 233 trial participants: about 210 given two doses of AZD1222 and about 26 given two doses of MenACWY control vaccine. Trial participants were enrolled by age into subgroups of 18-55, 56-69 and 70-plus years, and around 150, 29 and 61 TCR-sequenced participants, respectively, were included in these subgroups.

The CDR3 regions of human TCRbeta chains were subjected to immunosequencing. Concerning the study's data processing: TCRs in the repertoires were compared against a reference library of SARS-CoV-2-specific TCRs that had been generated with the MIRA antigen-specificity platform. Breadth was defined as the fraction of unique TCRs that were SARS-CoV-2-associated, and depth was defined as the fraction of total T cells that were SARS-CoV-2-associated. Using the MIRA data, each spike-specific TCR was mapped to the spike region that the TCR reacts to and placed in a CD4 or CD8 class. Log10-transformed breadth and depth values were compared by one-way ANOVA with Sidak's multiple comparisons tests. As stored in TCRdb, this immuneACCESS dataset retains in-frame rearrangements with V and J assigned. A fraction of the clones does not appear; measured against another copy, unresolved V genes explain less than half of the discrepancy, and the remainder lacks a known reason. V and J calls and clone size follow that table, whereas D and trimming were derived from the DNA. Recorded for this sample are 150,000 to 160,000 clones; over 90% of them occurred a single time. The ten largest make up around 1.5% of the sample.

What the authors observed across the whole study: Conclusions about previously exposed vaccinees are limited because only a handful of AZD1222 recipients were SARS-CoV-2 seropositive at baseline. The 56-69-year group was small, and its depth increase did not reach significance, likely because of low power. Because no day 14 peak-response samples were available, repertoires were characterized only after the peak T cell response. Most participants were white British and females outnumbered males, and the authors suggested that clonal diversity may have been underestimated. Epitopes outside the regions mutated in the B.1.351 and B.1.1.7 variants were reportedly recognized by nearly half of the unique spike-specific TCRs. Vaccine-associated CD4 TCRs spanned the whole spike protein, with dominant responses in regions 160-218 and 743-854. After two AZD1222 doses, spike-specific TCR breadth and depth were significantly higher than at day 0 and than in MenACWY recipients.

Explained via the paper, the time point label denotes: about 28 days (+/-7) after the second vaccine dose. AZD1222 recipients whose second dose came at about 4 weeks and those whose second dose came at about 12 weeks were combined into one group, since spike-specific TCR depth and breadth did not differ between the two schedules. Samples from vaccinated people were obtained from the UK trials COV001 and COV002, which included a single-blind randomized controlled phase 2/3 trial of AZD1222 (ChAdOx1 nCoV-19) in healthy adults. For TCRbeta chain sequencing, PBMC samples from trial participants were taken at day 0 and at day 28 after the second dose. The germline V gene yields KGHSH for CDR1 and LQKENI for CDR2. The CDR3 numbers 14 residues from cysteine through phenylalanine. Just the 42-base CDR3 DNA is kept, in frame starting at base 1. V and J are truncated by 5 bases and 3 bases respectively, leaving an intervening sequence of 14 bases.

Turning to this clone: It lacks a known antigen. There are no base qualities to consult, and no much larger clone falls within one base.

The receptor was derived from an adult who received the AZD1222 COVID-19 vaccine. The rearranged chain carries TRBV18 and TRBJ2-7, with a weak D call of TRBD2 (6 bases match). The sequences come from peripheral blood, collected 28 days after the second AZD1222 dose. The CDR3 is CASSSAGYFYEQYF. The DNA sequence follows: TGTGCCAGCTCATCGGCGGGATACTTCTACGAGCAGTACTTC.